This TCR beta chain was captured in a study of T-cell memory formation after mild COVID-19. In the study overall: Among the donors, TCR clusters were largely specific to each donor. Whole-study results and caveats: Day 37-peaking second-wave clones had unconfirmed SARS-CoV-2 specificity. Mainly CM and EM harbored the contracting CD4+ clones; mainly EMRA harbored the CD8+ ones.

There are a few counts of this clonotype. No antigen is known for it. This CDR3 has 15 amino acids. V lost 5 bases and J lost 6; bases outside the gene matches: 13. CDR1 is SGDLS and CDR2 is YYNGEE in the germline V gene. Constant-segment-primed 5'RACE gave TCR alpha and TCR beta cDNA libraries with sample barcodes and UMIs. TCRdb ran MiXCR on the 5' RACE reads and lists one entry per CDR3 protein. Of about 140,000 distinct CDR3 sequences detected, about 14% appear once; the ten largest clones hold around 14%. The sequence was collected from an adult woman who had mild COVID-19 (a few samples of this study predate the infection). Cell type and time point are not known. Sequenced material: PBMCs or a T cell subset sorted from them (not recorded which). The rearrangement joins TRBV9 to TRBJ2-7; 8 positions match TRBD2. The CDR3 DNA is TGTGCCAGCAGTCAGGAAACCGGGACTAGAGGCGAGCAGTACTTC. Translating it yields CASSQETGTRGEQYF.